A single sample gave rise to the 17 T cell receptor beta chains below, sequenced in a study of tumor and adjacent non-tumor tissue in lung cancer. TCRbeta libraries were built with three rounds of nested PCR, modified from ARM-PCR. TCRdb analysed the multiplex PCR reads with MiXCR anew, one entry per CDR3 protein. Of around 74,000 distinct CDR3 sequences in the sample, about two thirds were seen once. This sample's RNA came from whole unsorted tissue. More than 3 cm separated this lung sample from the edge of the tumor. The sample comprised distant non-tumor lung tissue. The source of these receptors is a woman aged 45 to 65 with non-small cell lung cancer.

Points on this clonotype: A clone one base away is much larger, so this may be a read error. The chain employs TRBV12-3 or TRBV12-4 and TRBJ1-3; TRBD1 agrees at 7 bases. CDR3 size: 17 residues. The CDR3 protein is CTSSLSTGDNSGNTIYF. The CDR3 DNA reads TGTACCAGCAGTTTATCCACAGGGGACAACTCTGGAAACACCATATATTTT.

This clonotype occurred once. The junction differs from germline at one of its ends, possibly a read error. The chain combines TRBV5-5 with TRBJ2-2; D call uncertain. CDR1 and CDR2 (germline): SGHKS, YYEKEE (reference sequence). The CDR3 covers 13 residues. The CDR3 sequence is CANSPGNTGELFF. CDR3 bases: TGTGCCAACAGCCCTGGGAACACCGGGGAGCTGTTTTTT.

With regard to this clonotype: With a much larger clone just one base away, this may be a read error. The CDR3 does not close with the conserved phenylalanine or tryptophan, likely indicating a read error. This chain links TRBV6-1 with TRBJ2-7; no definite D call. This CDR3 comprises 11 residues. CDR1 MNHNS and CDR2 SASEGT come from the germline V gene. Trimming shortened V by 6 bases and J by 3 bases, and 6 bases separated the two germline ends. The CDR3 is CASRSSYEQYL. In DNA form, the CDR3 reads TGTGCCAGCAGGAGTAGCTACGAGCAGTACCTC.

The V gene is TRBV20-1, the J gene TRBJ2-5; D remains ambiguous. Germline-derived CDR1 and CDR2 are DFQATT and SNEGSKA (reference sequence). The CDR3 extends over 11 amino acids. V gave up 0 bases and J gave up 7 bases, with 6 bases separating them. DNA of the CDR3: TGCAGTGCTAGAGATCCGTCGACCCAGTACTTC. It specifies CSARDPSTQYF.

In this sample, this clonotype turned up many times. CDR3 sequence reads: CASSSFLAGDRPWETQYF. The CDR3 region has the DNA TGTGCCAGCAGTTCCTTTCTAGCGGGGGACAGGCCTTGGGAGACCCAGTACTTC. The chain links TRBV28 to TRBJ2-5; 10 nucleotides line up with TRBD2. V was clipped by 4 bases and J by 5 bases; unmatched bases: 16. Per germline, CDR1 MDHEN and CDR2 SYDVKM. This CDR3 has 18 amino acids.

Details on this clonotype: One end of the junction fails to match germline, which may point to a read error. This chain connects TRBV4-2 to TRBJ1-5; TRBD1 might be the D (5 bases). The CDR3 covers 15 residues. Germline CDR1 and CDR2: LGHNA and YNFKEQ. DNA of the CDR3: TGTGACAGCAGCCAACTTTTTGACGGGACGCAGCCCCAACATTTT. It codes for CDSSQLFDGTQPQHF.

In the case of this clonotype: In this CDR3 the conserved last residue, phenylalanine or tryptophan, is missing, so a read error is likely. V and J are TRBV20-1 and TRBJ2-5, with TRBD2 matching 14 bases. This CDR3 has 16 residues. Germline CDR1 DFQATT, CDR2 SNEGSKA (reference sequence). V lost 5 bases and J lost 1; bases outside the gene matches: 6. DNA of the CDR3: TGCAGTGCTGGGACTAGCGGGAGACCCCCCCAAGAGACCCAGTACTCC. The encoded protein is CSAGTSGRPPQETQYS.

Notes on this clonotype: A read error may produce the germline difference seen at one junction end. The chain employs TRBV29-1 and TRBJ2-1; 9 nucleotides match TRBD1. The CDR3 has 14 amino acids. Germline CDR1 and CDR2: SQVTM and ANQGSEA. This CDR3 is CNVATGGSYNEQFF. In DNA, the CDR3 is TGCAACGTTGCGACAGGGGGTAGCTACAATGAGCAGTTCTTC.

CDR3: CSVETSGSYRGVEQYF. The CDR3 DNA reads as TGCAGCGTTGAAACTAGCGGGAGTTACCGTGGGGTTGAGCAGTACTTC. The J gene is TRBJ2-1, the V gene TRBV29-1; 11 nucleotides align to TRBD2. The DNA end is more similar to TRBJ2-7, so the J call may be wrong. The CDR3 sequence is 16 residues long. Germline values: CDR1 SQVTM, CDR2 ANQGSEA.

This clonotype has only one observation. At one of its ends the junction is not consistent with the germline gene, which may arise from a read error. J is TRBJ2-3 and V is TRBV29-1; 7 bases agree with TRBD1. Germline CDR1 reads SQVTM; CDR2 reads ANQGSEA. The CDR3 length is 18 residues. DNA of the CDR3: TGTAGCGTTGAAGATTTTGTCGGCAGGGGGTTAAGCAGAGATACGCGGTATTTT. Its translation: CSVEDFVGRGLSRDTRYF.

The sample holds a few counts of this clonotype. The V gene is TRBV6-2 or TRBV6-3, the J gene TRBJ2-5; D not certain. Trimming took 8 bases from V and 14 from J, leaving 21 bases between them. This CDR3 is built from 12 residues. Germline CDR1 MNHEY, CDR2 SVGEGT. CDR3 residues: CASGRPGTFPYF. The CDR3 bases are TGTGCCAGCGGTAGACCCGGAACTTTTCCCTACTTC.

With regard to this clonotype: Sequence at one end of the junction differs from germline and may be a read error. CDR3 nucleotides: TGTGCCAGCCTAGTGGGGAACACAGGGGAGCCGTTTTTT. This gives the protein CASLVGNTGEPFF. This chain connects TRBV6-1 to TRBJ2-2, with 7 bases identical to TRBD1. Looked up from germline, CDR1 is MNHNS and CDR2 is SASEGT. CDR3 length equals 13 residues.

Points on this clonotype: One end of the junction does not line up with germline, which may come from a read error. This chain uses TRBV10-3 with TRBJ2-1; the match to TRBD2 covers 10 bases. This CDR3 is 16 amino acids long. Germline lookup yields CDR1 ENHRY and CDR2 SYGVKD. The CDR3 sequence: CTISESRGTSDNDQFF. The DNA for the CDR3 is TGTACCATCAGTGAGTCGAGAGGGACTAGCGACAATGATCAGTTCTTC.

In regard to this clonotype: This clone may be a read error of a much larger clone one base away. The chain combines TRBV20-1 with TRBJ1-2; D is unclear. Germline lookup yields CDR1 DFQATT and CDR2 SNEGSKA (reference sequence). The CDR3 is 16 residues long. Written as DNA, the CDR3 is TGCAATGCTAGAGTGGACGGGTCTAAGGTCACCTATGGCTACACCTTC. Translation: CNARVDGSKVTYGYTF.

This clonotype has a count of ten or more. The J gene is TRBJ2-2, the V gene TRBV6-5, with a tentative D call TRBD1 (6 bases). This CDR3 spans 12 amino acids. Trimming pared 6 bases from V and 8 bases from J, leaving 10 bases between. Germline-derived CDR1 and CDR2 are MNHEY and SVGAGI. CDR3 nucleotides: TGTGCCAGCAGCACAGGGATTGGGGAGCTGTTTTTT. As protein: CASSTGIGELFF.

Comments on this clonotype: One end of the junction does not line up with germline, which may come from a read error. This chain links TRBV4-1 with TRBJ2-4, with a possible D match to TRBD2 (5 bases). The germline CDR1 and CDR2 sequences are MGHRA and YSYEKL. The CDR3 extends over 17 amino acids. CDR3 DNA sequence: TGCGCTAGCATCCCTGGTAGTGGAGGACTAGCCAAAAACATTCAGTACTTC. Translation gives CASIPGSGGLAKNIQYF.

Comments on this clonotype: The junction and the germline gene differ at one end; a read error may be behind it. The V gene is TRBV29-1, the J gene TRBJ2-7, with D possibly TRBD1 on 5 matching bases. The germline CDR1 and CDR2 sequences are SQVTM and ANQGSEA. There are 12 residues in the CDR3. CDR3 nucleotides: TGCAGCGTTGTATGGGGCTCCTACGAGCAGTGCTTC. Its translation is CSVVWGSYEQCF.